The present TCR beta chain was sequenced within a study of cytomegalovirus exposure and HLA in healthy donors. A multiplex PCR was run with 60 Vbeta primers and 13 Jbeta primers. The method was immunoSEQ multiplex PCR; TCRdb's version includes in-frame clones alone and lacks a portion of them. The sample totals 75,000 to 90,000 clones. About this clone: Its antigen is unknown. The germline gene is not matched at one end of the junction; a read error may be the cause.

Study-wide results and limits: Most of the TCR beta V segments (in an earlier analysis) were productive either about 90% or about 30% of the time.

The germline CDR1 and CDR2 sequences are SGHVS and FQNEAQ. There are 16 residues in the CDR3. What was sequenced was PBMCs. This receptor was taken from a woman between 55 and 75 years old in good health and CMV-seronegative. V is TRBV7-8 and J is TRBJ1-5; a possible D gene is TRBD1 (5 bases). DNA of the CDR3: TGTGCCAGCACCTTAGGGGCGGGATATAGCAATCAGCCCCAGCATTTT. It specifies CASTLGAGYSNQPQHF. Filled out from reference TRBV7-8 and TRBJ1-5, the complete variable domain reads GAGVSQSPRYKVAKRGQDVALRCDPISGHVSLFWYQQALGQGPEFLTYFQNEAQLDKSGLPSDRFFAERPEGSVSTLKIQRTQQEDSAVYLCASTLGAGYSNQPQHFGDGTRLSIL.